The entry below gives a single T cell receptor (beta chain) sequence along with its context. The antigen remains undetermined. The data are from a study of human CD8 memory T cell subsets. UMI-labeled 5' RACE was the method by which TCR beta libraries were made. TCRdb reprocessed the 5' RACE reads, keeping one entry per CDR3 protein, no DNA. In total, the table holds thousands of distinct CDR3 sequences. By negative magnetic separation, total CD8+ T cells were enriched. The authors drew RNA from duplicate vials of fewer than 180,000 sorted CD8+ T cells per subset. Broader study findings: Stem-like memory and precursor exhausted T cell repertoires barely overlapped. Stem-like memory and precursor exhausted T cells, unlike effector memory cells, were similarly highly diverse.

CDR3 length: 15 residues. CDR1 is DFQATT and CDR2 is SNEGSKA in the germline V gene (reference sequence). The V call is TRBV20-1, the J call TRBJ2-7. The sample consisted of CD8+ T cells from PBMCs. The sequence derives from a human donor in good health. The CDR3 here is CSARAVGVMVYEQYF.